The 12 T cell receptor beta chains in this list originate from one sample, sequenced in a study of blood T cells in healthy people across ages. For the second PCR, which ran for about 6 to 11 cycles, a sample-barcoded 5' primer and a J-beta primer mix were used. One entry per CDR3 protein, called by TCRdb with MiXCR from the 5' RACE reads. The data show 2 million or so distinct CDR3 sequences, less than 50% seen once. The sequenced sample consisted of blood. The receptors were gathered from a woman aged 40 to 55 in good health.

This clonotype was picked up a small number of times. The CDR3 loop reads CASSPPGKAYEQYF. The CDR3 coding sequence is TGTGCCAGCAGTCCCCCCGGGAAAGCCTACGAGCAGTACTTC. The gene calls are TRBV7-3 and TRBJ2-7, with D perhaps matching TRBD2 (5 bases). The CDR3 runs to 14 residues. The V gene's germline CDR1 is SGHTA and CDR2 FQGTGA. Trimming cost V 6 bases and J 2 bases, with 14 bases left between them.

The chain couples TRBV3-1 to TRBJ2-5, with TRBD2 matching 12 bases. Germline assignment: CDR1 LGHDT and CDR2 YNNKEL (reference sequence). This CDR3 comprises 15 residues. V was clipped by 8 bases and J by 5 bases; unmatched bases: 9. The CDR3 spells CASRRTSGEWETQYF. The CDR3, as DNA: TGTGCCAGCCGGAGGACTAGCGGGGAATGGGAGACCCAGTACTTC.

The V gene is TRBV5-1, the J gene TRBJ1-6; D perhaps matches TRBD1 (6 bases). Germline lookup yields CDR1 SGHRS and CDR2 YFSETQ. The V and J ends lost 0 bases and 11 bases respectively, with 12 bases between them. CDR3 length: 14 residues. This CDR3 reads CASSLDRDRAPLHF. DNA of the CDR3: TGCGCCAGCAGCTTGGACAGGGACCGGGCACCCCTCCACTTT.

This clonotype showed up just a few times. The chain carries TRBV6-4 and TRBJ2-1, with D perhaps TRBD2 (5 bases). Germline CDR1 reads MRHNA; CDR2 reads SNTAGT. The CDR3 length is 13 residues. V shed 8 bases and J shed 6 bases, with 14 bases lying between them. CDR3 in DNA: TGTGCCAGCCGAGGTACACTAGGCAATGAGCAGTTCTTC. Translated: CASRGTLGNEQFF.

This sequence joins TRBV20-1 and TRBJ2-1; D unclear. Germline V gene data show CDR1 as DFQATT and CDR2 as SNEGSKA (reference sequence). The length of the CDR3 is 14 residues. V lost 3 bases and J 3 bases, leaving 12 bases between the germline ends. As DNA, the CDR3 is TGCAGTGCTAGGTACCAAACCAACTACAATGAGCAGTTCTTC. It yields the protein CSARYQTNYNEQFF.

This sequence joins TRBV3-1 and TRBJ2-4; 7 bases are a match to TRBD2. The ends lost 5 bases at V and 13 bases at J; junction bases unmatched: 20. This CDR3 region has 16 residues. Germline lookup yields CDR1 LGHDT and CDR2 YNNKEL (reference sequence). The CDR3 loop reads CASSDTGLGRVFAQYF. The CDR3 coding sequence is TGTGCCAGCAGCGACACCGGACTAGGTCGAGTTTTTGCGCAGTACTTC.

The chain has TRBV12-3 or TRBV12-4 and TRBJ2-7; 10 positions match TRBD2. After removal of 5 bases from V and 0 bases from J, the junction contained 7 bases not matched to a gene. This CDR3 contains 16 residues. The CDR3 nucleotides are TGTGCCAGCAGTAGGGGTACTAGCGGGGTCTCCTACGAGCAGTACTTC. This translates into CASSRGTSGVSYEQYF.

The genes are TRBV29-1 and TRBJ2-7, with a tentative D call TRBD2 (6 bases). The germline gives CDR1 SQVTM, CDR2 ANQGSEA. Trimming stripped 6 bases from V and 4 bases from J, with 10 bases between. This CDR3 is built from 11 residues. CDR3: CSVPRGYEQYF. For the CDR3, the DNA is TGCAGCGTCCCTCGGGGGTACGAGCAGTACTTC.

This clonotype was observed a few times. The genes are TRBV4-2 and TRBJ2-3; 11 nucleotides agree with TRBD2. The CDR3 contains 17 residues. Trimming at V came to 0 bases and at J to 3 bases, leaving 5 bases not matched to a gene. CDR1 and CDR2 from the germline V gene are LGHNA and YNFKEQ. CDR3: CASSQDPGLAATDTQYF. In nucleotides, the CDR3 is TGTGCCAGCAGCCAAGACCCGGGACTAGCGGCAACAGATACGCAGTATTTT.

The DNA for the CDR3 is TGTGCCAGCAGCGTAAATCCGGAGTTTGGAGAGACCCAGTACTTC. Its protein is CASSVNPEFGETQYF. The V call is TRBV9, the J call TRBJ2-5, with no clear D. This CDR3 contains 15 residues. CDR1 and CDR2 (germline): SGDLS, YYNGEE. The V end was cut by 1 base, the J end by 4 bases, with 14 bases between.

This clonotype was observed a single time. Germline and junction disagree at one end, which may indicate a read error. The chain links TRBV5-6 to TRBJ2-1; the D gene is possibly TRBD2 (7 bases). Germline CDR1 is SGHDT and CDR2 is YYEEEE. The CDR3 length is 15 residues. In DNA, the CDR3 is TGTGCCAGCAGCTGGAGGGGGGGACCCTACAATGGGCAGTTCTTC. Translation: CASSWRGGPYNGQFF.

The rearrangement links TRBV6-2 or TRBV6-3 to TRBJ1-2; unclear D gene. V lost 0 bases and J 6 bases, leaving 11 bases between the germline ends. CDR1 and CDR2 from the germline V gene are MNHEY and SVGEGT. There are 14 residues in the CDR3. The CDR3 DNA reads TGTGCCAGCAGTTACTCGGTGGGCGCGGATGGCTACACCTTC. Its translation: CASSYSVGADGYTF.